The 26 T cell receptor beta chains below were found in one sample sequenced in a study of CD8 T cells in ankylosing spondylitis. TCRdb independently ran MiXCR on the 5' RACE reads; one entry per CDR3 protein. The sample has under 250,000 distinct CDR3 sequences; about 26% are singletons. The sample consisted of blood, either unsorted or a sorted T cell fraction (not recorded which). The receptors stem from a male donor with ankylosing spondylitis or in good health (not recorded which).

The chain's CDR3 is CGTRGTMIAKNIQYF. DNA for the CDR3: TGCGGAACGAGAGGGACAATGATAGCCAAAAACATTCAGTACTTC. This rearrangement joins TRBV20-1 to TRBJ2-4; D perhaps matches TRBD1 (6 bases). This CDR3 comprises 15 residues. Germline V gene lookup returns CDR1 DFQATT and CDR2 SNEGSKA (reference sequence).

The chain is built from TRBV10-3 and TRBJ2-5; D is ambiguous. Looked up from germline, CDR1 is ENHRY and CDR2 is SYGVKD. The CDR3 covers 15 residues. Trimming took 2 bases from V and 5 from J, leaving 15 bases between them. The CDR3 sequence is CAISELDAEVETQYF. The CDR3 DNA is TGTGCCATCAGTGAGCTGGATGCCGAAGTGGAGACCCAGTACTTC.

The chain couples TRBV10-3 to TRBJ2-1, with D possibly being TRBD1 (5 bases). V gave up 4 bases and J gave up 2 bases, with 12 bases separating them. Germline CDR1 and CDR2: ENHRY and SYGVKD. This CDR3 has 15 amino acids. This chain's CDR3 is CAISAGQGPYNEQFF. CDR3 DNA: TGTGCCATCAGTGCCGGGCAGGGCCCCTACAATGAGCAGTTCTTC.

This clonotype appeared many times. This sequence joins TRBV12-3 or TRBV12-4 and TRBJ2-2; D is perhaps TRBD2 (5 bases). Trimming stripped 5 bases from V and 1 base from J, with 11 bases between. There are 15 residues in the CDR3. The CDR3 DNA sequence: TGTGCCAGCAGTGCACGGACTGGGAACACCGGGGAGCTGTTTTTT. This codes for CASSARTGNTGELFF.

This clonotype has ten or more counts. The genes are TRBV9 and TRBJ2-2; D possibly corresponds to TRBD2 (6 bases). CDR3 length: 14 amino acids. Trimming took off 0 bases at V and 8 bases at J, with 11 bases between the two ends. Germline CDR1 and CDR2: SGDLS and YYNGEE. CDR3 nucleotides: TGTGCCAGCAGCGTAGAGCCTGGAGGGGGGGAGCTGTTTTTT. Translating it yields CASSVEPGGGELFF.

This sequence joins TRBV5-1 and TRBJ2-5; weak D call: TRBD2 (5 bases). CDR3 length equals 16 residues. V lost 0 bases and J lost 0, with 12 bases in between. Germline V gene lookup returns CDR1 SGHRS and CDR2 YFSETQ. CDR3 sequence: CASSLARWEYQETQYF. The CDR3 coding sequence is TGCGCCAGCAGCTTGGCCAGGTGGGAGTACCAAGAGACCCAGTACTTC. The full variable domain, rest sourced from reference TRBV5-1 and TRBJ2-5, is KAGVTQTPRYLIKTRGQQVTLSCSPISGHRSVSWYQQTPGQGLQFLFEYFSETQRNKGNFPGRFSGRQFSNSRSEMNVSTLELGDSALYLCASSLARWEYQETQYFGPGTRLLVL.

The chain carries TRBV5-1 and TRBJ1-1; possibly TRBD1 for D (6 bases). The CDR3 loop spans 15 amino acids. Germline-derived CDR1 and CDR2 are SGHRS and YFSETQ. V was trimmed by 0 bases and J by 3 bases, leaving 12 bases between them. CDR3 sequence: CASSLGVGGHTEAFF. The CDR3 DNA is TGCGCCAGCAGCTTGGGGGTGGGGGGCCACACTGAAGCTTTCTTT.

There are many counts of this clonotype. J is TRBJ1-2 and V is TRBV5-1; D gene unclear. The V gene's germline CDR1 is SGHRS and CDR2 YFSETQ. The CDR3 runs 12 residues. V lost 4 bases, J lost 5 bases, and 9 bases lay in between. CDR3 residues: CASSGESYGYTF. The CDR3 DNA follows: TGCGCCAGCAGCGGGGAAAGTTATGGCTACACCTTC.

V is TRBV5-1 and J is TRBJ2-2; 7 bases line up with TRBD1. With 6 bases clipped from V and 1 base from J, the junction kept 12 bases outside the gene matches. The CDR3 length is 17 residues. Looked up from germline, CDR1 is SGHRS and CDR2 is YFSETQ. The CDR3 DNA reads TGCGCCAGCAACTTAGCCCGGGACAGCCTGAACACCGGGGAGCTGTTTTTT. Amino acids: CASNLARDSLNTGELFF.

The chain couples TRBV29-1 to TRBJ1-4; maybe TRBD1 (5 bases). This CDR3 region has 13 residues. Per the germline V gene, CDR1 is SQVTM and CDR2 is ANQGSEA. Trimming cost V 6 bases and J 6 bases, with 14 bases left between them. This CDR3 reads CSVRRGFDEKLFF. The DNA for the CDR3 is TGCAGCGTACGTAGGGGTTTTGATGAAAAACTGTTTTTT.

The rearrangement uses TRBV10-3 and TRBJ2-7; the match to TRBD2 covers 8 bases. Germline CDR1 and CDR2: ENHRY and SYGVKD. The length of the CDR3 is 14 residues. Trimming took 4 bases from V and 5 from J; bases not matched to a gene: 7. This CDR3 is CAISAKRETHEQYF. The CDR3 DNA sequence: TGTGCCATCAGTGCAAAGCGGGAGACCCACGAGCAGTACTTC.

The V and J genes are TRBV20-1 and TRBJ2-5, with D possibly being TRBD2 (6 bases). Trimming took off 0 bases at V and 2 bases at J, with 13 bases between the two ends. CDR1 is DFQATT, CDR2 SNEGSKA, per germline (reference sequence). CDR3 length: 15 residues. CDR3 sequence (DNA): TGCAGTGCTAGAGATGCCGGGGGTTGGCAAGAGACCCAGTACTTC. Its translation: CSARDAGGWQETQYF.

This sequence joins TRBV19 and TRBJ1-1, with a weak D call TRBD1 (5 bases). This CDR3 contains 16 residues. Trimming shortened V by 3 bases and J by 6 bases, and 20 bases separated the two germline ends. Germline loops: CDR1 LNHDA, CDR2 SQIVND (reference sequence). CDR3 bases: TGTGCCAGTAGTATGGGGCGGGAAAAGTTAATCCCTGAAGCTTTCTTT. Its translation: CASSMGREKLIPEAFF.

The CDR3 protein is CSAVPRGWTEAFF. The CDR3, as DNA: TGCAGTGCGGTTCCCCGGGGCTGGACTGAAGCTTTCTTT. The rearrangement uses TRBV20-1 and TRBJ1-1, with a tentative D call TRBD1 (5 bases). The V and J ends lost 6 bases and 5 bases respectively, with 16 bases between them. The CDR3 sequence is 13 residues long. CDR1 and CDR2 (germline): DFQATT, SNEGSKA (reference sequence).

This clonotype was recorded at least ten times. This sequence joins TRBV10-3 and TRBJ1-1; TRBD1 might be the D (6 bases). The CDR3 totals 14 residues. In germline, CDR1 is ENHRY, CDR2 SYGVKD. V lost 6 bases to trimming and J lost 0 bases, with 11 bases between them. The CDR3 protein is CAIRRTEMNTEAFF. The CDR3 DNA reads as TGTGCCATCAGGAGGACAGAGATGAACACTGAAGCTTTCTTT.

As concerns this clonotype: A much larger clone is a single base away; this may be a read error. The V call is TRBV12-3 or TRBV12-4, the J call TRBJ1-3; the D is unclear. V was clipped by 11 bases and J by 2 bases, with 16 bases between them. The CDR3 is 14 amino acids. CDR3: CAGFTPGAGNTIYF. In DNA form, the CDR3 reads TGTGCCGGCTTTACCCCGGGTGCTGGAAACACCATATATTTT.

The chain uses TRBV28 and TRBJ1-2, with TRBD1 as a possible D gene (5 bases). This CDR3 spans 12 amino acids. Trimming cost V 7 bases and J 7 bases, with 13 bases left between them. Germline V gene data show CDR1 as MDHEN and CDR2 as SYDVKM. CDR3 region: CASMVGQVGYTF. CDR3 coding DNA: TGTGCCAGCATGGTGGGGCAGGTTGGCTACACCTTC.

The CDR3 here is CATSREPPGHRNEKLFF. The CDR3 coding sequence is TGTGCCACCAGCAGAGAGCCCCCGGGACACAGGAATGAAAAACTGTTTTTT. The chain links TRBV15 to TRBJ1-4; TRBD1 might be the D (6 bases). Germline lookup yields CDR1 LNHNV and CDR2 YYDKDF (reference sequence). V lost 0 bases and J lost 5, with 16 bases in between. The CDR3 extends over 17 amino acids.

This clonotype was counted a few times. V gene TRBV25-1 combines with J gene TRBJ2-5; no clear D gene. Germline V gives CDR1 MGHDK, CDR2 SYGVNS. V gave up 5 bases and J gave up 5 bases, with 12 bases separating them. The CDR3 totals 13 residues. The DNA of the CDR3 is TGTGCCAGCAGTATCCTAGTAGGGGAGACCCAGTACTTC. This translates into CASSILVGETQYF.

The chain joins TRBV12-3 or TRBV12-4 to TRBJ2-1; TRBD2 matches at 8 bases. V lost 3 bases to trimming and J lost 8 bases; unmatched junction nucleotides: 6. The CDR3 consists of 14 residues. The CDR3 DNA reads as TGTGCCAGCAGTTTGGGGACTAGATTCGATGAGCAGTTCTTC. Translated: CASSLGTRFDEQFF.

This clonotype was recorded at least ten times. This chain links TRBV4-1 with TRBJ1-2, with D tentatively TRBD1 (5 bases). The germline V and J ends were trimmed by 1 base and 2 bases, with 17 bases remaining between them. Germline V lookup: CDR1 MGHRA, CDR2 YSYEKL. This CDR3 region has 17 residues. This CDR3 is CASSQGTGFTPNYGYTF. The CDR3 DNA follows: TGCGCCAGCAGCCAAGGAACAGGCTTTACACCCAACTATGGCTACACCTTC.

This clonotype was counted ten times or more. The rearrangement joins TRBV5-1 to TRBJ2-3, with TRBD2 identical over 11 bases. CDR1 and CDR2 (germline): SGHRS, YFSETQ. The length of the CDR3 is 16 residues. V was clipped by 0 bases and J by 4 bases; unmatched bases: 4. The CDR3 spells CASSLGLAGSADTQYF. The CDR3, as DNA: TGCGCCAGCAGCTTGGGACTAGCGGGATCTGCAGATACGCAGTATTTT.

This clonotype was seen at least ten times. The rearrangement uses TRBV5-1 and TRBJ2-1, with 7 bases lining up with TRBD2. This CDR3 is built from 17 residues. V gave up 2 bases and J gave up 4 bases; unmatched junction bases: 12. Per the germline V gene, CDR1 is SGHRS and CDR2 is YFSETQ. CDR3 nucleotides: TGCGCCAGCAGCTTTAAGGGCGGGAGAGGTATTTACAATGAGCAGTTCTTC. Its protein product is CASSFKGGRGIYNEQFF.

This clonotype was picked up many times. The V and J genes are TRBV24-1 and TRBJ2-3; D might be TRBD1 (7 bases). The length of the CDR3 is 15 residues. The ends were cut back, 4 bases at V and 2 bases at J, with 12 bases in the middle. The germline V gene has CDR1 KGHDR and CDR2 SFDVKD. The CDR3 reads CATSDGGTATDTQYF. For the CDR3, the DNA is TGTGCCACCAGTGACGGCGGGACAGCCACAGATACGCAGTATTTT.

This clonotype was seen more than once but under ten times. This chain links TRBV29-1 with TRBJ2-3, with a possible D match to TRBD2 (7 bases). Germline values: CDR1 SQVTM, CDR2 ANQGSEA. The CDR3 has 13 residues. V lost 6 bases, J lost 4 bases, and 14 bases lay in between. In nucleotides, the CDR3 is TGCAGCGTGGACAGCGGGATTCCAGATACGCAGTATTTT. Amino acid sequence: CSVDSGIPDTQYF.

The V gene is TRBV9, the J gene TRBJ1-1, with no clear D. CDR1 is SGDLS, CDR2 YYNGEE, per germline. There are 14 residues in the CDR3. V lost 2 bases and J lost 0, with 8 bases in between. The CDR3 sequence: CASSVLSMNTEAFF. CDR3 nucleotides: TGTGCCAGCAGCGTCTTATCCATGAACACTGAAGCTTTCTTT.